These 20 T cell receptor beta chains were sequenced from one sample in a study of shared T cell receptors in the human thymus. The data were produced by immunoSEQ multiplex PCR, yet TCRdb's version contains in-frame clones alone and is incomplete. This sample has about 380,000 clones, with approximately 95% found just once. The sample consisted of thymocytes. These TCRs come from a human donor.

This chain joins TRBV7-8 and TRBJ2-7; the D gene is possibly TRBD1 (5 bases). Trimming removed 3 bases from V and 3 bases from J, with 12 bases in between. This CDR3 contains 14 residues. Germline V gene lookup returns CDR1 SGHVS and CDR2 FQNEAQ. The CDR3 protein is CASSFNRPLYEQYF. The DNA of the CDR3 is TGTGCCAGCAGCTTTAACAGGCCCCTCTACGAGCAGTACTTC.

The gene calls are TRBV14 and TRBJ2-5; D call uncertain. Germline CDR1 reads SGHDN; CDR2 reads FVKESK. The V end lost 0 bases, the J end lost 0 bases, and 8 bases lay between the germline ends. This CDR3 region has 15 residues. In DNA form, the CDR3 reads TGTGCCAGCAGCCAAGACGGCAGAAACCAAGAGACCCAGTACTTC. Its translation is CASSQDGRNQETQYF.

The CDR3 DNA reads as TGTGCCTGGAGTGTACGGAAAGGGGGCGCGATGGACTATGGCTACACCTTC. Residues: CAWSVRKGGAMDYGYTF. The chain has TRBV30 and TRBJ1-2; 7 nucleotides match TRBD1. The CDR3 spans 17 residues. V lost 0 bases to trimming and J lost 3 bases; unmatched junction nucleotides: 13. Germline V gene sequence: CDR1 GTSNPN, CDR2 SVGIG (reference sequence).

The rearrangement links TRBV4-1 to TRBJ1-2, with 8 bases fitting TRBD1. There are 18 residues in the CDR3. Trimming at V came to 5 bases and at J to 8 bases, leaving 22 bases not matched to a gene. The germline V gene encodes CDR1 MGHRA and CDR2 YSYEKL. CDR3 DNA: TGCGCCAGCAGCGAACGTGATTACTACAGGGGGTCGGGGGGCGGCTACACCTTC. Translating gives CASSERDYYRGSGGGYTF.

CDR3 residues: CASSLHRGLKDTGELFF. The CDR3 nucleotides read TGTGCCAGCAGCTTGCACAGGGGGCTAAAGGACACCGGGGAGCTGTTTTTT. The V and J genes are TRBV5-4 and TRBJ2-2; TRBD1 matches 9 bases. The CDR3 loop spans 17 amino acids. With V trimmed by 1 base and J by 3 bases, 7 bases remained unmatched. Germline CDR1 is SGHNT and CDR2 is YYREEE (reference sequence).

The J gene is TRBJ2-1, the V gene TRBV5-1; D is perhaps TRBD1 (5 bases). The CDR3 sequence is 16 residues long. Per germline, CDR1 SGHRS and CDR2 YFSETQ. V shed 0 bases and J shed 0 bases, with 10 bases lying between them. In DNA form, the CDR3 reads TGCGCCAGCAGCTTGGTTTCAGGGCTCTCCTACAATGAGCAGTTCTTC. Protein sequence: CASSLVSGLSYNEQFF.

The chain has TRBV4-1 and TRBJ2-6, with 8 bases lining up with TRBD1. Germline V gene data show CDR1 as MGHRA and CDR2 as YSYEKL. With 7 bases clipped from V and 0 bases from J, the junction kept 14 bases outside the gene matches. The CDR3 runs to 19 residues. The CDR3 spells CASNSGGRESHSGANVLTF. The CDR3 DNA reads TGCGCCAGCAATTCAGGGGGCAGGGAGAGCCACTCTGGGGCCAACGTCCTGACTTTC.

This clone showed up just once. In DNA form, the CDR3 reads TGTGCCAGCAGCGAGGGGCGGGCACCTGGAAACACCATATATTTT. This sequence encodes CASSEGRAPGNTIYF. The V gene is TRBV9, the J gene TRBJ1-3; D perhaps matches TRBD1 (5 bases). The CDR3 spans 15 residues. Germline CDR1 reads SGDLS; CDR2 reads YYNGEE. V was shortened by 3 bases and J by 2 bases, with 12 bases between the two germline ends.

The chain uses TRBV9 and TRBJ2-7; tentative D call: TRBD1 (7 bases). The CDR3 consists of 15 residues. CDR1 is SGDLS and CDR2 is YYNGEE in the germline V gene. Trimming took 3 bases from V and 6 from J, leaving 19 bases between them. In DNA form, the CDR3 reads TGTGCCAGCAGCGACCAGGGGGAGGAGGGCGGCGAGCAGTACTTC. Protein product: CASSDQGEEGGEQYF.

This clone was recorded once. The chain uses TRBV6-4 and TRBJ1-3; D unclear. V was shortened by 0 bases and J by 2 bases, with 26 bases between the two germline ends. The CDR3 has 21 amino acids. Germline CDR1 and CDR2: MRHNA and SNTAGT. CDR3 amino acids: CASSDSRAGRTSSFTGNTIYF. The DNA of the CDR3 is TGTGCCAGCAGTGACTCTAGGGCGGGCAGGACCTCAAGTTTTACTGGAAACACCATATATTTT.

This clone has a single count. V and J are TRBV29-1 and TRBJ1-2, with 7 bases identical to TRBD1. V lost 8 bases to trimming and J lost 8 bases; unmatched junction nucleotides: 11. The CDR3 is 12 residues long. Germline V CDR1 and CDR2: SQVTM, ANQGSEA. Here the CDR3 DNA reads TGCAGCATCCGCGACAGGGATGGAGGCTACACCTTC. Translated, it gives CSIRDRDGGYTF.

V is TRBV10-3 and J is TRBJ2-5; a possible D gene is TRBD2 (6 bases). V lost 4 bases, J lost 3 bases, and 27 bases lay in between. The CDR3 consists of 19 residues. Germline V gives CDR1 ENHRY, CDR2 SYGVKD. The CDR3 DNA sequence: TGTGCCATCAGTGCAGGTGTACCGACTAGAAGGGTTACTAAAGAGACCCAGTACTTC. Translating gives CAISAGVPTRRVTKETQYF.

This chain links TRBV6-1 with TRBJ2-7, with D hard to call. V lost 6 bases to trimming and J lost 0 bases, with 6 bases between them. CDR3 length equals 12 residues. Per germline, CDR1 MNHNS and CDR2 SASEGT. CDR3 bases: TGTGCCAGCAGGGCGGCCTCCTACGAGCAGTACTTC. Amino acid sequence: CASRAASYEQYF.

The CDR3 nucleotides read TGTGCCAGTAGTGGGGCGGGAATGTGGGAGACCCAGTACTTC. Its translation: CASSGAGMWETQYF. The chain uses TRBV19 and TRBJ2-5; possibly TRBD2 for D (6 bases). Germline V gives CDR1 LNHDA, CDR2 SQIVND (reference sequence). The CDR3 loop spans 14 amino acids. V shed 5 bases and J shed 5 bases, with 15 bases lying between them.

J is TRBJ2-5 and V is TRBV14, with D possibly TRBD1 on 6 matching bases. CDR1 and CDR2 from the germline V gene are SGHDN and FVKESK. This CDR3 has 15 amino acids. The V gene lost 1 base and the J gene lost 4 bases, with 13 bases spanning the gap. CDR3 region: CASSQGTARGETQYF. DNA of the CDR3: TGTGCCAGCAGCCAAGGGACAGCTCGGGGAGAGACCCAGTACTTC.

The gene calls are TRBV11-3 and TRBJ2-3; D assignment may be TRBD1 or TRBD2 (5 bases each). The germline V gene has CDR1 SGHNT and CDR2 YENEEA. V was cut by 0 bases and J by 0 bases, with 13 bases left in between. The CDR3 runs to 17 residues. The DNA of the CDR3 is TGTGCCAGCAGCTTAGATGGGAGACAGACTAGCACAGATACGCAGTATTTT. Protein sequence: CASSLDGRQTSTDTQYF.

This rearrangement joins TRBV28 to TRBJ1-2; TRBD1 agrees at 7 bases. CDR3 size: 12 residues. CDR1 is MDHEN and CDR2 is SYDVKM in the germline V gene. V was clipped by 5 bases and J by 5 bases; unmatched bases: 2. CDR3 amino acids: CASSRDSYGYTF. The CDR3 region has the DNA TGTGCCAGCAGTCGGGACAGTTATGGCTACACCTTC.

The V gene is TRBV2, the J gene TRBJ2-7, with no clear D. CDR1 is SNHLY and CDR2 is FYNNEI in the germline V gene. This CDR3 is 16 amino acids long. Trimming shortened V by 2 bases and J by 5 bases, and 19 bases separated the two germline ends. As DNA, the CDR3 is TGTGCCAGCAGTGAAAGTAGGTCAACCCAGGAGAACGAGCAGTACTTC. As protein: CASSESRSTQENEQYF.

The rearrangement links TRBV7-9 to TRBJ2-5; 12 bases are shared with TRBD2. Germline CDR1 SEHNR, CDR2 FQNEAQ (reference sequence). Losses at the gene ends were 6 bases for V and 3 bases for J; bases not matched to a gene: 17. The CDR3 length is 19 residues. The CDR3 nucleotides are TGTGCCAGCAGTAAAGGAGTCCCTCGGACTAGCGGGGCTAAAGAGACCCAGTACTTC. Amino acids: CASSKGVPRTSGAKETQYF. Together with reference TRBV7-9 and TRBJ2-5, the CDR3 gives the full variable domain: DTGVSQNPRHKITKRGQNVTFRCDPISEHNRLYWYRQTLGQGPEFLTYFQNEAQLEKSRLLSDRFSAERPKGSFSTLEIQRTEQGDSAMYLCASSKGVPRTSGAKETQYFGPGTRLLVL.

The J gene is TRBJ1-2, the V gene TRBV6-7, with a possible D match to TRBD1 (6 bases). TRBV6-7 belongs to the ORF category, with a function that is uncertain. Deletions cut 0 bases from V and 4 bases from J, with 15 bases between. The CDR3 is 16 residues long. CDR3 protein: CASSYSKDSTFYGYTF. CDR3 coding DNA: TGTGCCAGCAGTTACTCAAAGGACAGCACTTTCTATGGCTACACCTTC.